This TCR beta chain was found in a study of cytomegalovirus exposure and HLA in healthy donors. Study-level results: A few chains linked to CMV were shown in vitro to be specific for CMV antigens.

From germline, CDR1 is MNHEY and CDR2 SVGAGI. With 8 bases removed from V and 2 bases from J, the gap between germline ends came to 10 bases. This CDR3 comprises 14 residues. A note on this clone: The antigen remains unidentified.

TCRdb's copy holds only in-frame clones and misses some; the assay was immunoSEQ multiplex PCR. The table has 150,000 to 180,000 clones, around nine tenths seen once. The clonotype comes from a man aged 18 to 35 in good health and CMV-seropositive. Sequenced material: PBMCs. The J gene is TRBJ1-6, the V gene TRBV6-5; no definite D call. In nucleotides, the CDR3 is TGTGCCAGCGCTCACGGGACCTATAATTCACCCCTCCACTTT. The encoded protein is CASAHGTYNSPLHF.